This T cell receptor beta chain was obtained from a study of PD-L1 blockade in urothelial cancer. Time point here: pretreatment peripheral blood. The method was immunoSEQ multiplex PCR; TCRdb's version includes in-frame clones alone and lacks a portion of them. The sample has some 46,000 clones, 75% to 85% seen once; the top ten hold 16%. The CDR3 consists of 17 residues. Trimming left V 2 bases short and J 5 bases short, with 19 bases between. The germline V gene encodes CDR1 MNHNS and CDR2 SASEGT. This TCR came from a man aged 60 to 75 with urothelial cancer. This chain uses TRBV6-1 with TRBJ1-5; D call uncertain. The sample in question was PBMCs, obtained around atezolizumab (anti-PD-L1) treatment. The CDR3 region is CASSESVGGAGHQPQHF. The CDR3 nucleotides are TGTGCCAGCAGTGAAAGTGTCGGAGGCGCGGGTCATCAGCCCCAGCATTTT.